This T cell receptor (beta chain) was recorded in a study of metastatic and nonmetastatic thyroid tumors. The CDR3 runs to 15 residues. Trimming took off 1 base at V and 7 bases at J, with 18 bases between the two ends. CDR1 and CDR2 (germline): SGHRS, YFSETQ. Thyroid surgery had not been preceded by any treatment in any patient. Using MiXCR, TCRdb reanalyzed the PCR reads. Counted here are tens of thousands of clones, 15% to 20% occurring once; the ten biggest clones make up over 10%. The chain is built from TRBV5-1 and TRBJ2-7; a weak D match, TRBD1 (7 bases). This clonotype was sampled from a male donor with papillary thyroid cancer or a benign thyroid nodule (not recorded which). Some clones in this sample may be carry-over from other donors' samples. Input material: blood. CDR3 nucleotides: TGCGCCAGCAGCTTGCGTGGGGACAGCGCGGGGGAGCAGTACTTC. Translated, it gives CASSLRGDSAGEQYF.